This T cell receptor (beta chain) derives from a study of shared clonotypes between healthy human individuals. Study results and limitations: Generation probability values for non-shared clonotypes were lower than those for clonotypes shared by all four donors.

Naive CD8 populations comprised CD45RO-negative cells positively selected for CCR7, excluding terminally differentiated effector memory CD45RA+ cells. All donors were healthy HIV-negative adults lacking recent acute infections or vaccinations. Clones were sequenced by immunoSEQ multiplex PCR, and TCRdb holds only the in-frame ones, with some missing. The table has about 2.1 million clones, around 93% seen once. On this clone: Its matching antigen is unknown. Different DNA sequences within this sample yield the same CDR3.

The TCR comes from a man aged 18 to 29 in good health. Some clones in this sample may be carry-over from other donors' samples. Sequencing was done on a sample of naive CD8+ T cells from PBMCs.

The CDR3, as DNA: TGTGCCAGCAGCGCACTCAGGAACACTGAAGCTTTCTTT. This encodes CASSALRNTEAFF. The chain couples TRBV9 to TRBJ1-1; D gene uncertain. The germline V gene has CDR1 SGDLS and CDR2 YYNGEE. With 3 bases removed from V and 1 base from J, the gap between germline ends came to 7 bases. This CDR3 region has 13 residues.